A single sample is the source of the 5 T cell receptor beta chains below, sequenced in a study of T cells after yellow fever vaccination (dated by TCRdb to between 2017 and 2020). What this sample's treatment or condition label stands for: live attenuated yellow fever vaccine strain. Receptor libraries were prepared by 5' RACE. Sequencing used an Illumina NovaSeq 6000. In TCRdb, the public reads were trimmed at Q25 with fastp and aligned with MiXCR, with productive beta chains retained. Each CDR3 protein gets just one entry, which takes the most common genes and DNA from the rows behind it. The sample contains hundreds of thousands of distinct CDR3 sequences, approximately 12% of them found a single time. The top ten clonotypes cover 2.5% to 3.5% of the sample. The material sequenced was CD4+ T cells sorted from PBMCs, taken 15 days after the yellow fever booster vaccination. The receptors were gathered from a young man who received the YFV17D yellow fever vaccine.

This clonotype was picked up a small number of times. This sequence joins TRBV3-1 and TRBJ2-1; D uncertain. This CDR3 has 12 residues. Germline CDR1 reads LGHDT; CDR2 reads YNNKEL (reference sequence). The germline V and J ends were trimmed by 4 bases and 3 bases, with 4 bases remaining between them. The CDR3 reads CASSLFYNEQFF. Here the CDR3 DNA reads TGTGCCAGCAGCCTATTCTACAATGAGCAGTTCTTC.

This clonotype was counted at least ten times. The chain combines TRBV6-5 with TRBJ2-7, with 7 bases lining up with TRBD2. The CDR3 is 15 residues long. J was trimmed by 0 bases and V by 6 bases; bases with no gene match: 8. CDR1 and CDR2 from the germline V gene are MNHEY and SVGAGI. The CDR3 region has the DNA TGTGCCAGCAGGTCCCCCGGGGGGAGCTCCTACGAGCAGTACTTC. This translates into CASRSPGGSSYEQYF.

The rearrangement links TRBV7-2 to TRBJ1-2, with 7 positions matching TRBD1. With V trimmed by 5 bases and J by 7 bases, 10 bases remained unmatched. CDR3 size: 14 residues. Germline CDR1 is SGHTA and CDR2 is FQGNSA. CDR3 DNA sequence: TGTGCCAGCAGCATCACAGGGGAGGGTCTTGGCTACACCTTC. Translated, it gives CASSITGEGLGYTF.

The rearrangement links TRBV7-2 to TRBJ2-5; unclear D gene. V gave up 0 bases and J gave up 7 bases, with 9 bases separating them. CDR3 length: 13 amino acids. The germline V gene has CDR1 SGHTA and CDR2 FQGNSA. CDR3 region: CASSLASDGTQYF. CDR3 in DNA: TGTGCCAGCAGCTTAGCCTCCGACGGGACCCAGTACTTC. Using reference TRBV7-2 and TRBJ2-5 for the parts outside the CDR3, the full variable domain is GAGVSQSPSNKVTEKGKDVELRCDPISGHTALYWYRQSLGQGLEFLIYFQGNSAPDKSGLPSDRFSAERTGGSVSTLTIQRTQQEDSAVYLCASSLASDGTQYFGPGTRLLVL.

The table lists this clonotype with a few counts. The chain carries TRBV20-1 and TRBJ2-1; 7 bases fit TRBD2. This CDR3 has 15 amino acids. CDR1 and CDR2 (germline): DFQATT, SNEGSKA (reference sequence). V was pared by 1 base and J by 8 bases, with 11 bases of the junction left unmatched. This CDR3 reads CSARVTGGGSHEQFF. The CDR3 DNA reads TGCAGTGCTAGAGTAACCGGGGGAGGGTCCCATGAGCAGTTCTTC.